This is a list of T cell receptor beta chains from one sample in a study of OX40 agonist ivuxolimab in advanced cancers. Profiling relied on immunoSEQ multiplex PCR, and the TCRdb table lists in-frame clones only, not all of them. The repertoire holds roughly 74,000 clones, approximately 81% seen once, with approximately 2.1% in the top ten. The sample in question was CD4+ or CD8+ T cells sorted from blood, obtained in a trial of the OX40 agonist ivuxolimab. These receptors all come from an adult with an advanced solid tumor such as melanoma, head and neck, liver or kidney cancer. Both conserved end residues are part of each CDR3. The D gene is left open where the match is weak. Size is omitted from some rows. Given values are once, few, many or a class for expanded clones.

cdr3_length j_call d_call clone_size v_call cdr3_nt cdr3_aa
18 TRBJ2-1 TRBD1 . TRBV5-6 TGTGCCAGCAGCTCCCTTTTGTTCGGGCAGGGGGCCCTCAATGAGCAGTTCTTC CASSSLLFGQGALNEQFF
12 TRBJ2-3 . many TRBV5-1 TGCGCCAGCAGGCGGGACACAGATACGCAGTATTTT CASRRDTDTQYF
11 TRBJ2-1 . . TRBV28 TGTGCCAGCAGTTTGGGGCGTGAGCAGTTCTTC CASSLGREQFF
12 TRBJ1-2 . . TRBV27 TGTGCCAGCGGACATTCGGGTTATGGCTACACCTTC CASGHSGYGYTF
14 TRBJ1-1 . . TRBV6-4 TGTGCCAGCAGTGACGCACAGCTGAACACTGAAGCTTTCTTT CASSDAQLNTEAFF
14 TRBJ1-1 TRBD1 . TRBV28 TGTGCCAGCAGTTCCCCCGGACAGGGAGGGAGAGCTTTCTTT CASSSPGQGGRAFF
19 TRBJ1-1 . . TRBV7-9 TGTGCCAGCAGCTTAGGGGACAAGTCCATCTCTTTCATGAACACTGAAGCTTTCTTT CASSLGDKSISFMNTEAFF
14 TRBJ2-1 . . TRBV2 TGTGCCAGCACGATATCGGGAGTCTCCAATGAGCAGTTCTTC CASTISGVSNEQFF
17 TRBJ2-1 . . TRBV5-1 TGCGCCAGCAGCGGAGGAGGCGCGGAAACCTCCTACAATGAGCAGTTCTTC CASSGGGAETSYNEQFF
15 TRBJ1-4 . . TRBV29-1 TGCAGCGTTCTTTGGAGGGGTACAGGGAATGAAAAACTGTTTTTT CSVLWRGTGNEKLFF
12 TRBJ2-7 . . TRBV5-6 TGTGCCAGCAGCTCGGGACTGTACGAGCAGTACTTC CASSSGLYEQYF
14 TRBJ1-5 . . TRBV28 TGTGCCAGCAGCCGCGGGGGCGGCAATCAGCCCCAGCATTTT CASSRGGGNQPQHF
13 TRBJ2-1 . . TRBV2 TGTGCCAGCATGGGTAGCTCCTACAATGAGCAGTTCTTC CASMGSSYNEQFF
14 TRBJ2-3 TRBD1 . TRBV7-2 TGTGCCAGCAGCATAGGGACAGGGACAGATACGCAGTATTTT CASSIGTGTDTQYF
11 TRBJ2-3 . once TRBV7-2 TGTGCCAGCAGCCAACAAGATACGCAGTATTTT CASSQQDTQYF
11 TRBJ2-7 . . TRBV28 TGTGCCACCCACCGGTCCTACGAGCAGTACTTC CATHRSYEQYF
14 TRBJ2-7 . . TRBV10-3 TGTGCCATCAGTGAGGCAGGCACAGGGCGCGAGCAGTACTTC CAISEAGTGREQYF
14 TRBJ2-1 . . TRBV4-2 TGTGCCAGCAGCCAAGAAGGCAGAAGCGATGAGCAGTTCTTC CASSQEGRSDEQFF
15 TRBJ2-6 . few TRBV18 TGTGCCAGCTCGCTCAGCAGCTCTGGGGCCAACGTCCTGACTTTC CASSLSSSGANVLTF
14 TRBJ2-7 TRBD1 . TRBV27 TGTGCCAGCAGCAAAAGGGACAGCTCCTACGAGCAGTACTTC CASSKRDSSYEQYF
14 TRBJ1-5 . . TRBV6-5 TGTGCCAGCAGTCCCAATTATAGCAATCAGCCCCAGCATTTT CASSPNYSNQPQHF
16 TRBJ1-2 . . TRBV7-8 TGTGCCAGCAGCTTAGCAGGGGTTGGAGGGGTAGGTGGCTACACCTTC CASSLAGVGGVGGYTF